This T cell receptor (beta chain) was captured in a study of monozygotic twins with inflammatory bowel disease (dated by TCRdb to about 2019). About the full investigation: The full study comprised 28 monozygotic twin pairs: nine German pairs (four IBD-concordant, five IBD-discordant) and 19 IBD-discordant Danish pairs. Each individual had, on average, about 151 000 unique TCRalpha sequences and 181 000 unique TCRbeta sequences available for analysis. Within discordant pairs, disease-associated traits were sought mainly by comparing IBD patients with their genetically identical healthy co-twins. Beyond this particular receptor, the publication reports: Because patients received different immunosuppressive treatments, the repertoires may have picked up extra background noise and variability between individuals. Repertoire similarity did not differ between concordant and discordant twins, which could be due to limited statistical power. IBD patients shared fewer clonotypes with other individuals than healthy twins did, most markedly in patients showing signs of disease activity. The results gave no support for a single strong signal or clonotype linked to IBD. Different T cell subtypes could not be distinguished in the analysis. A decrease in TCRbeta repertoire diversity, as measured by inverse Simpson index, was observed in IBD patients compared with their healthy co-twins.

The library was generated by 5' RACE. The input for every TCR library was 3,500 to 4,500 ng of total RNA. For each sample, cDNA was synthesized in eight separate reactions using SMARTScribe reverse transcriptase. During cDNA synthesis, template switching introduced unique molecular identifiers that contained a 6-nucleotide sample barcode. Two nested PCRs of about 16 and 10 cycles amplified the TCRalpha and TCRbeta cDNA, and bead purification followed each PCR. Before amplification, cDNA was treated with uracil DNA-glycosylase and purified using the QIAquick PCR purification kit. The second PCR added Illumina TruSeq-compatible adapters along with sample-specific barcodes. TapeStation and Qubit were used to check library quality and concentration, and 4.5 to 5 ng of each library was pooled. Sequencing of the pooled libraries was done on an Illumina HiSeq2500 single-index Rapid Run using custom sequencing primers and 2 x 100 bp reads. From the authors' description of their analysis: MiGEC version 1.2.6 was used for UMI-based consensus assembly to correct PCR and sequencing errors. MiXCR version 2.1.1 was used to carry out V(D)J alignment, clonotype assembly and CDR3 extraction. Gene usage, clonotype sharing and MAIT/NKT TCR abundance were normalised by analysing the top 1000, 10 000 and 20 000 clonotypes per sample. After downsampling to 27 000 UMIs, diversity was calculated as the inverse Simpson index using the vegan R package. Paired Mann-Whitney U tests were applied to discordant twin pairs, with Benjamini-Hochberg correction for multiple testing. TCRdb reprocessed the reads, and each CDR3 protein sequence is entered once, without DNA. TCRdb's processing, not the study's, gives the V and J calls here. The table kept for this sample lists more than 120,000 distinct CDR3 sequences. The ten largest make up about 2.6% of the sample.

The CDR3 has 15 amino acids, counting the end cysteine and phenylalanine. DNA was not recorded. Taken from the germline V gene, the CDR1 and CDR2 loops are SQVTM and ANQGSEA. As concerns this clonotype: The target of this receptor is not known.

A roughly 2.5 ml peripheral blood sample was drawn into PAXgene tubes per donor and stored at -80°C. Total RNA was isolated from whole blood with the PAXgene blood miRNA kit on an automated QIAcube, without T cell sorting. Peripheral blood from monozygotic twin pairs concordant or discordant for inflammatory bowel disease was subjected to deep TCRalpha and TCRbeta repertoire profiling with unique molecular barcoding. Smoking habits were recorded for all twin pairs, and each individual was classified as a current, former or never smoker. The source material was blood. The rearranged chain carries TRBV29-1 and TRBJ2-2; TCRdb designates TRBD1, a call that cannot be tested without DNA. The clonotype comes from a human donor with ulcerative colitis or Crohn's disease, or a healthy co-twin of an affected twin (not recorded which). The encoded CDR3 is CSGGDRGRDTGELFF.